This T cell receptor (beta chain) was found in a study of shared T cell receptors in the human thymus (dated by TCRdb to about 2021). For context, the study as a whole: The study examined how self-reactive, shared T-cell receptor alpha chains are generated in the human thymus.

Libraries were made using the immunoSEQ multiplex PCR assay. This is the immuneACCESS table as TCRdb keeps it, with only in-frame sequences that have V and J called. A part of the clones is gone; compared with another copy, unresolved V genes explain less than half, and the rest is unexplained. This sample gives about 730,000 clones in total; 80% to 90% of them show up just once. Clones ranked in the top ten supply around 0.01% of the sample. As concerns this clone: Its antigen is still unknown. No much larger clonotype is one base removed from it; base qualities were not supplied.

Another study also made use of these data, one on human thymus T cells. As the second paper documents: The donors were immunologically healthy infants in Finland who had open corrective cardiac surgery for congenital heart defects. The thymus tissue came from surgical resects taken out during corrective cardiac surgery. Usage of V and J gene segments appeared to be biased in both the thymic and the peripheral blood repertoires. According to the related research, thymic TCR repertoires were highly overlapping among unrelated individuals. The study used roughly 8 infant thymus samples plus four related peripheral blood samples to characterize TCR alpha and beta repertoires. The infant donors were about 7 to 250 days old, and the cohort included several males and two females. Thymocytes were released mechanically from tissue and stored at -70 °C as pellets of about 9.5-32 million cells. A QIAsymphony instrument was used to extract genomic DNA from frozen cell pellets. The immunoSEQ multiplex PCR assay was used to amplify the TCRB and TCRAD loci from a standardized amount of quality-controlled genomic DNA. The amplicons covered the V(D)J region and were long enough to include the CDR3 and to identify the V and J genes. The commercial immunoSEQ service was used to sequence amplicons on an Illumina platform. Primer bias and sequencing errors were corrected as previously described, and TCRAD and TCRB were defined on the basis of the IMGT database. immunoSEQ Analyzer 3.0 and VDJTools were used for repertoire analysis, which covered basic statistics, V/J segment usage, diversity estimates, rarefaction and pairwise overlap. Diversity was estimated with Chao1, ChaoE, Efron-Thisted, Shannon and inverse Simpson indices, and also on datasets down-sampled to the smallest sample. For repertoire overlap, CDR3 nucleotide sequence, V gene and J gene had to match strictly, and clustering was done by Jaccard-based multidimensional scaling. Thymus samples yielded on average about 810,000 unique TCRB clonotypes, compared with roughly 92,000 from blood samples.

Sequenced input: thymocytes. The receptor's source is a girl less than two years old with a congenital heart defect. Donor details come from another sample of the same person, matched by shared clones.

The bases read TGTGCCAGCAGTACGACAGGGTTGGACACCATATATTTT. Translation gives CASSTTGLDTIYF. The rearrangement joined TRBV27 to TRBJ1-3, with 7 middle bases fitting TRBD1. The germline V gene (reference sequence) sets CDR1 to MNHEY and CDR2 to SMNVEV. For this chain, trimming is 5 bases at the V end and 8 bases at the J end, and the number of junction bases without a gene match is 6. The CDR3 holds 13 amino acids from the cysteine to the phenylalanine. CDR3 DNA is the only sequence kept; it has 39 bases, read in frame from the first base.